These 9 T cell receptor beta chains came from one sample sequenced in a study of shared clonotypes between healthy human individuals. Method: immunoSEQ multiplex PCR; TCRdb's copy keeps in-frame clones and lacks some. This table has under 750,000 clones, around 70% appearing once. The sequencing input was memory CD4+ T cells sorted from blood. Indicated subset: CD45RA-negative fraction. All receptors derive from a woman aged 30 to 39 in good health.

This chain links TRBV9 with TRBJ2-3; 9 nucleotides align to TRBD2. The CDR3 is 15 residues long. The germline gives CDR1 SGDLS, CDR2 YYNGEE. The junction had 6 bases not matched to a gene; V was cut back by 4 bases and J by 3 bases. The CDR3 DNA reads as TGTGCCAGCAGCATTAGCGGGAGAGGAACAGATACGCAGTATTTT. Translating it yields CASSISGRGTDTQYF.

V gene TRBV28 combines with J gene TRBJ1-2, with D uncertain. Trimming shortened V by 7 bases and J by 2 bases, and 17 bases separated the two germline ends. Per the germline V gene, CDR1 is MDHEN and CDR2 is SYDVKM. The CDR3 contains 15 residues. The CDR3 DNA sequence: TGTGCCAGCATCCCCGCGGCCAGGCCCAACTATGGCTACACCTTC. Residues: CASIPAARPNYGYTF.

This clone was seen ten or more times. The V and J genes are TRBV7-9 and TRBJ2-3, with D uncertain. Between the trimmed V and J ends, which lost 1 base and 9 bases, there was a span of 14 bases. This CDR3 region has 14 residues. Per the germline V gene, CDR1 is SEHNR and CDR2 is FQNEAQ (reference sequence). CDR3 in DNA: TGTGCCAGCAGCTTAGAAGGGCCAACGAGGACGCAGTATTTT. Residues: CASSLEGPTRTQYF.

This clone was detected once. The chain recombines TRBV5-6 with TRBJ2-5; D is perhaps TRBD1 (8 bases). The germline CDR1 and CDR2 sequences are SGHDT and YYEEEE. Trimming removed 3 bases from V and 1 base from J, with 25 bases in between. The CDR3 loop spans 19 amino acids. The DNA of the CDR3 is TGTGCCAGCAGCTCCCGGACAGGGTCTCTAGCGGAAATCCAAGAGACCCAGTACTTC. Translation gives CASSSRTGSLAEIQETQYF.

The rearrangement links TRBV28 to TRBJ2-3, with D unresolved. V was cut by 6 bases and J by 4 bases, with 20 bases left in between. The CDR3 is 16 amino acids. Germline CDR1 reads MDHEN; CDR2 reads SYDVKM. DNA for the CDR3: TGTGCCAGCAGCATGGCGTGGGCATCGGAACCAGATACGCAGTATTTT. It is translated as CASSMAWASEPDTQYF.

The rearrangement uses TRBV5-1 and TRBJ2-7, with 10 bases fitting TRBD1. J gave up 4 bases and V 4 bases, and 5 bases lay outside the gene matches. Germline CDR1 reads SGHRS; CDR2 reads YFSETQ. The CDR3 extends over 14 amino acids. CDR3 residues: CASSLDRGQYEQYF. The CDR3 DNA is TGCGCCAGCAGCCTAGACAGGGGGCAGTACGAGCAGTACTTC.

Comment on this clone: This same CDR3 is encoded by further DNA sequences in the sample. This chain connects TRBV18 to TRBJ2-7; TRBD1 is a possible D gene (6 bases). CDR1 is KGHSH, CDR2 LQKENI, per germline. Trimming pared 3 bases from V and 3 bases from J, leaving 9 bases between. This CDR3 is 13 amino acids long. The CDR3 sequence: CASSPGAGYEQYF. DNA of the CDR3: TGTGCCAGCTCACCGGGGGCTGGCTACGAGCAGTACTTC.

The chain employs TRBV5-1 and TRBJ1-4; D not certain. Germline CDR1 is SGHRS and CDR2 is YFSETQ. Deletions cut 0 bases from V and 2 bases from J, with 11 bases between. CDR3 length: 16 residues. The CDR3 spells CASSLVGVSTNEKLFF. CDR3 nucleotide sequence: TGCGCCAGCAGCTTGGTTGGGGTCTCTACTAATGAAAAACTGTTTTTT. The entire variable domain, with the rest obtained from reference TRBV5-1 and TRBJ1-4, is as follows: KAGVTQTPRYLIKTRGQQVTLSCSPISGHRSVSWYQQTPGQGLQFLFEYFSETQRNKGNFPGRFSGRQFSNSRSEMNVSTLELGDSALYLCASSLVGVSTNEKLFFGSGTQLSVL.

The rearrangement uses TRBV4-1 and TRBJ2-7; D is uncertain. CDR1 MGHRA and CDR2 YSYEKL come from the germline V gene. Trimming removed 1 base from V and 1 base from J, with 8 bases in between. The CDR3 sequence is 14 residues long. In DNA form, the CDR3 reads TGCGCCAGCAGCCAAGTGGCGGAGTCCTACGAGCAGTACTTC. Its protein product is CASSQVAESYEQYF.